The 30 T cell receptor beta chains presented below share a single source sample, sequenced in a study of T cell repertoires in cytomegalovirus infection. TCRdb used MiXCR to reprocess the reads, holding one entry per CDR3 protein. The sample records 250,000 or so distinct CDR3 sequences, approximately 9.1% being singletons. Specimen: PBMCs. These receptors all come from a human donor in good health (CMV status not recorded). Some clones in this sample may be carry-over from other donors' samples.

This clonotype has at least ten counts. This rearrangement joins TRBV15 to TRBJ2-3, with 9 bases lining up with TRBD2. Germline V gene sequence: CDR1 LNHNV, CDR2 YYDKDF (reference sequence). The ends lost 4 bases at V and 1 base at J; junction bases unmatched: 6. CDR3 length equals 16 residues. The CDR3 protein is CATSTDSGGRTDTQYF. CDR3 sequence (DNA): TGTGCCACCAGCACCGATAGCGGGGGACGCACAGATACGCAGTATTTT.

This clonotype was counted many times. The CDR3 reads CSATGTGGSNYGYTF. The CDR3 coding sequence is TGCAGTGCAACCGGGACAGGGGGCTCTAACTATGGCTACACCTTC. The chain carries TRBV20-1 and TRBJ1-2, with 12 bases matching TRBD1. CDR3 length equals 15 residues. CDR1 is DFQATT and CDR2 is SNEGSKA in the germline V gene (reference sequence). V lost 6 bases, J lost 0 bases, and 5 bases stayed unmatched.

There are many counts of this clonotype. The rearrangement uses TRBV7-2 and TRBJ1-5, with D possibly being TRBD1 (6 bases). The CDR3 extends over 17 amino acids. The germline V gene encodes CDR1 SGHTA and CDR2 FQGNSA. Trimming left V 4 bases short and J 2 bases short, with 18 bases between. The CDR3 bases are TGTGCCAGCAGCTCAGTCTCGGGACAATCTGGCAATCAGCCCCAGCATTTT. Amino acids: CASSSVSGQSGNQPQHF.

In its sample, this clonotype was seen many times. This rearrangement joins TRBV7-2 to TRBJ1-5; D ambiguous. The CDR3 has 14 residues. Germline V gene lookup returns CDR1 SGHTA and CDR2 FQGNSA. The V and J ends lost 5 bases and 7 bases respectively, with 15 bases between them. The CDR3 region is CASSPSWGSQPQHF. The CDR3 region has the DNA TGTGCCAGCAGCCCTAGCTGGGGTAGCCAGCCCCAGCATTTT.

This clonotype was counted ten times or more. The rearrangement links TRBV6-2 or TRBV6-3 to TRBJ2-1, with D perhaps assigned TRBD1 or TRBD2 (9 bases each). The length of the CDR3 is 21 residues. The V end was cut by 1 base, the J end by 8 bases, with 33 bases between. Germline values: CDR1 MNHEY, CDR2 SVGEGT. CDR3 DNA sequence: TGTGCCAGCAGTTACTATATCCCGACAGGGGGAAGAGCGGGAGGAGGCGATGAGCAGTTCTTC. This translates into CASSYYIPTGGRAGGGDEQFF.

This clonotype was observed many times. V is TRBV12-3 or TRBV12-4 and J is TRBJ2-1; 10 bases map to TRBD2. The CDR3 sequence is 13 residues long. J gave up 8 bases and V 6 bases, and 4 bases lay outside the gene matches. This CDR3 reads CASRTGTSDEQFF. The CDR3 nucleotides are TGTGCCAGCAGGACCGGGACTAGCGATGAGCAGTTCTTC.

V gene TRBV2 combines with J gene TRBJ2-1; a weak D match, TRBD1 (6 bases). Germline V CDR1 and CDR2: SNHLY, FYNNEI. The CDR3 loop spans 16 amino acids. Trimming left V 6 bases short and J 7 bases short, with 22 bases between. The CDR3 nucleotides read TGTGCCAGCAGACCACCGCTAGGACAGCCCGGGAATGAGCAGTTCTTC. Amino acid sequence: CASRPPLGQPGNEQFF.

This clonotype was recorded at least ten times. This chain links TRBV7-2 with TRBJ2-3; D is undetermined. Germline V lookup: CDR1 SGHTA, CDR2 FQGNSA. CDR3 length equals 14 residues. V lost 2 bases to trimming and J lost 1 base, with 7 bases between them. CDR3 protein: CASSLQTGTDTQYF. The CDR3 DNA reads TGTGCCAGCAGCTTACAAACGGGCACAGATACGCAGTATTTT.

This clonotype was found many times. The CDR3 reads CASSIGLGRQETQYF. The CDR3 coding sequence is TGTGCCAGTAGTATTGGCTTGGGGCGGCAAGAGACCCAGTACTTC. The V call is TRBV19, the J call TRBJ2-5; D might be TRBD1 (5 bases). V was cut by 3 bases and J by 2 bases, with 13 bases left in between. Germline CDR1 LNHDA, CDR2 SQIVND (reference sequence). The CDR3 runs 15 residues. Variable domain in full (rest from reference TRBV19 and TRBJ2-5): DGGITQSPKYLFRKEGQNVTLSCEQNLNHDAMYWYRQDPGQGLRLIYYSQIVNDFQKGDIAEGYSVSREKKESFPLTVTSAQKNPTAFYLCASSIGLGRQETQYFGPGTRLLVL.

This clonotype was seen a few times. J is TRBJ2-5 and V is TRBV6-2 or TRBV6-3; D possibly corresponds to TRBD2 (10 bases). Germline V gives CDR1 MNHEY, CDR2 SVGEGT. V lost 6 bases and J lost 0, with 32 bases in between. The CDR3 has 21 amino acids. CDR3 nucleotides: TGTGCCAGCAGACCCCGGATGGGACAGGGTAATAGCGGGGGGAACCAAGAGACCCAGTACTTC. Encoded protein: CASRPRMGQGNSGGNQETQYF.

This clonotype occurred many times. The chain uses TRBV11-2 and TRBJ2-3; D not resolved. V dropped 5 bases and J dropped 0 bases, with 12 bases sitting between them. The germline gives CDR1 SGHAT, CDR2 FQNNGV. CDR3 length: 15 residues. This chain's CDR3 is CASSPRVGSTDTQYF. CDR3 sequence (DNA): TGTGCCAGCAGCCCCCGGGTCGGCAGCACAGATACGCAGTATTTT.

V usage is TRBV11-2 and J usage is TRBJ2-5, with D possibly being TRBD2 (6 bases). CDR3 length: 15 amino acids. Trimming left V 7 bases short and J 2 bases short, with 17 bases between. CDR1 is SGHAT, CDR2 FQNNGV, per germline. CDR3 coding DNA: TGTGCCAGCACCCCAGACGGGACTTCTCAAGAGACCCAGTACTTC. Residues: CASTPDGTSQETQYF.

This clonotype was seen ten or more times. The V and J genes are TRBV7-2 and TRBJ1-1; D uncertain. V lost 3 bases to trimming and J lost 11 bases, with 13 bases between them. This CDR3 spans 12 amino acids. CDR1 is SGHTA, CDR2 FQGNSA, per germline. The CDR3 DNA sequence: TGTGCCAGCAGCTTGTCCGGATTAGGGGCTTTCTTT. Encoded protein: CASSLSGLGAFF.

There are many counts of this clonotype. The chain links TRBV7-2 to TRBJ1-3, with a possible D match to TRBD1 (5 bases). The CDR3 length is 15 residues. CDR1 SGHTA and CDR2 FQGNSA come from the germline V gene. V lost 1 base and J lost 4, with 11 bases in between. CDR3 sequence reads: CASSLGGLGGNTIYF. Here the CDR3 DNA reads TGTGCCAGCAGCTTAGGGGGACTAGGCGGAAACACCATATATTTT.

This clonotype was picked up many times. This chain connects TRBV7-2 to TRBJ2-1, with no clear D. Trimming removed 5 bases from V and 4 bases from J, with 9 bases in between. The CDR3 spans 13 residues. Germline V gene lookup returns CDR1 SGHTA and CDR2 FQGNSA. The CDR3 DNA reads as TGTGCCAGCAGCCCGCAGGTTTACAATGAGCAGTTCTTC. It codes for CASSPQVYNEQFF.

This clonotype occurred many times. The chain employs TRBV11-3 and TRBJ1-1; no clear D gene. This CDR3 contains 16 residues. The germline V gene encodes CDR1 SGHNT and CDR2 YENEEA. With 8 bases removed from V and 4 bases from J, the gap between germline ends came to 23 bases. CDR3 sequence: CASREGGRRRSTEAFF. The CDR3 DNA sequence: TGTGCCAGCCGCGAGGGAGGGCGTCGGAGGAGCACTGAAGCTTTCTTT.

A few counts support this clonotype. This chain connects TRBV19 to TRBJ2-2, with TRBD1 identical over 7 bases. Unmatched junction bases numbered 7, after V lost 4 bases and J lost 8 bases. CDR1 is LNHDA and CDR2 is SQIVND in the germline V gene (reference sequence). This CDR3 is 14 amino acids long. The CDR3 DNA is TGTGCCAGTAGTAGACAGGGCGCGACGGGGGAGCTGTTTTTT. Amino acid sequence: CASSRQGATGELFF. Supplemented by reference TRBV19 and TRBJ2-2, the full variable domain reads DGGITQSPKYLFRKEGQNVTLSCEQNLNHDAMYWYRQDPGQGLRLIYYSQIVNDFQKGDIAEGYSVSREKKESFPLTVTSAQKNPTAFYLCASSRQGATGELFFGEGSRLTVL.

This clonotype appeared many times. The chain employs TRBV7-2 and TRBJ2-5; 7 bases are a match to TRBD2. This CDR3 comprises 15 residues. The V gene's germline CDR1 is SGHTA and CDR2 FQGNSA. Trimming at V came to 1 base and at J to 1 base, leaving 3 bases not matched to a gene. CDR3 nucleotides: TGTGCCAGCAGCTTAGTCCGGGGGGTCCAAGAGACCCAGTACTTC. Its protein product is CASSLVRGVQETQYF.

This clonotype has only a few counts. The rearrangement links TRBV7-6 to TRBJ2-5, with 9 bases lining up with TRBD1. With V trimmed by 5 bases and J by 4 bases, 5 bases remained unmatched. The germline CDR1 and CDR2 sequences are SGHVS and FNYEAQ. The CDR3 is 14 amino acids. CDR3 nucleotides: TGTGCCAGCAGCGTAACAGGGGGCCTAGAGACCCAGTACTTC. This sequence encodes CASSVTGGLETQYF.

This clonotype was seen repeatedly, ten times or more. The chain has TRBV7-8 and TRBJ1-3, with TRBD1 as a possible D gene (5 bases). The CDR3 spans 15 residues. The V end was cut by 7 bases, the J end by 0 bases, with 13 bases between. Germline V gene data show CDR1 as SGHVS and CDR2 as FQNEAQ. In DNA, the CDR3 is TGTGCCAGCACATGGACGGGGGGCTCTGGAAACACCATATATTTT. This sequence encodes CASTWTGGSGNTIYF.

This clonotype appeared many times. V usage is TRBV5-4 and J usage is TRBJ1-2; 8 bases agree with TRBD1. The CDR3 spans 14 residues. Germline loops: CDR1 SGHNT, CDR2 YYREEE (reference sequence). The V and J ends lost 9 bases and 3 bases, in that order; junction bases with no gene match: 10. CDR3 amino acids: CATNDRGNDYGYTF. DNA of the CDR3: TGTGCCACAAACGACAGGGGCAACGACTATGGCTACACCTTC.

The V gene is TRBV30, the J gene TRBJ1-1; D gene ambiguous. There are 12 residues in the CDR3. V lost 2 bases and J lost 2, with 6 bases in between. From germline, CDR1 is GTSNPN and CDR2 SVGIG (reference sequence). The CDR3 here is CAWSNGNTEAFF. CDR3 nucleotide sequence: TGTGCCTGGAGTAACGGTAACACTGAAGCTTTCTTT. Using reference TRBV30 and TRBJ1-1 for the parts outside the CDR3, the full variable domain is SQTIHQWPATLVQPVGSPLSLECTVEGTSNPNLYWYRQAAGRGLQLLFYSVGIGQISSEVPQNLSASRPQDRQFILSSKKLLLSDSGFYLCAWSNGNTEAFFGQGTRLTVV.

This clonotype was recorded many times. The V and J genes are TRBV2 and TRBJ2-3; 7 bases agree with TRBD2. CDR1 is SNHLY and CDR2 is FYNNEI in the germline V gene. V lost 6 bases and J lost 2; bases outside the gene matches: 8. The CDR3 loop spans 15 amino acids. This CDR3 reads CASSYLAVPTDTQYF. The CDR3 DNA reads as TGTGCCAGCAGCTATCTAGCGGTTCCCACAGATACGCAGTATTTT.

This clonotype has a count of ten or more. This chain uses TRBV5-1 with TRBJ2-2, with D possibly called TRBD1 or TRBD2 (6 bases each). Trimming removed 7 bases from V and 1 base from J, with 14 bases in between. The CDR3 consists of 15 residues. Per the germline V gene, CDR1 is SGHRS and CDR2 is YFSETQ. The CDR3 region is CASRTGAGNTGELFF. Here the CDR3 DNA reads TGCGCCAGCCGGACGGGGGCCGGGAACACCGGGGAGCTGTTTTTT. Full variable domain (outside the CDR3, taken from reference TRBV5-1 and TRBJ2-2): KAGVTQTPRYLIKTRGQQVTLSCSPISGHRSVSWYQQTPGQGLQFLFEYFSETQRNKGNFPGRFSGRQFSNSRSEMNVSTLELGDSALYLCASRTGAGNTGELFFGEGSRLTVL.

The table lists this clonotype with a few counts. The chain is built from TRBV30 and TRBJ1-1; no reliable D call. The V gene lost 3 bases and the J gene lost 1 base, with 9 bases spanning the gap. CDR3 size: 13 residues. Germline V gives CDR1 GTSNPN, CDR2 SVGIG (reference sequence). CDR3 amino acids: CAWRKGSNTEAFF. CDR3 sequence (DNA): TGTGCCTGGAGGAAGGGCTCGAACACTGAAGCTTTCTTT.

This clonotype was observed many times. This chain links TRBV7-8 with TRBJ2-5; 10 nucleotides line up with TRBD2. J lost 0 bases, V lost 4 bases, and 5 bases had no gene match. Germline values: CDR1 SGHVS, CDR2 FQNEAQ. This CDR3 region has 16 residues. CDR3 sequence reads: CASSSGLARYQETQYF. As DNA, the CDR3 is TGTGCCAGCAGCTCGGGACTAGCGCGGTACCAAGAGACCCAGTACTTC.

The table lists this clonotype with a few counts. This chain joins TRBV11-2 and TRBJ2-5; TRBD2 matches at 7 bases. Trimming at V came to 5 bases and at J to 5 bases, leaving 14 bases not matched to a gene. Germline CDR1 and CDR2: SGHAT and FQNNGV. The length of the CDR3 is 16 residues. The CDR3 DNA is TGTGCCAGCAGCGCCGGTATTGCGGGAGCACTGGAGACCCAGTACTTC. Residues: CASSAGIAGALETQYF.

The sample holds many counts of this clonotype. The rearrangement uses TRBV7-2 and TRBJ2-7; 7 nucleotides line up with TRBD2. CDR1 is SGHTA, CDR2 FQGNSA, per germline. With 10 bases clipped from V and 2 bases from J, the junction kept 11 bases outside the gene matches. The CDR3 covers 14 residues. The CDR3 region is CATASSGNTYEQYF. DNA for the CDR3: TGTGCCACTGCGAGCAGCGGGAATACCTACGAGCAGTACTTC.

This clonotype was recorded at least ten times. This chain links TRBV11-3 with TRBJ1-1; D not resolved. CDR3 length: 13 residues. V lost 1 base, J lost 4 bases, and 7 bases lay in between. Germline assignment: CDR1 SGHNT and CDR2 YENEEA. Here the CDR3 DNA reads TGTGCCAGCAGCTTAGGAGTGACCACTGAAGCTTTCTTT. This encodes CASSLGVTTEAFF.

This sequence joins TRBV4-3 and TRBJ2-7, with TRBD2 matching over 10 bases. Germline V gives CDR1 LGHNA, CDR2 YSLEER. CDR3 length: 16 amino acids. With V trimmed by 0 bases and J by 2 bases, 4 bases remained unmatched. The CDR3 region is CASSQDASGSPYEQYF. CDR3 in DNA: TGCGCCAGCAGCCAAGATGCTAGCGGGAGTCCCTACGAGCAGTACTTC.